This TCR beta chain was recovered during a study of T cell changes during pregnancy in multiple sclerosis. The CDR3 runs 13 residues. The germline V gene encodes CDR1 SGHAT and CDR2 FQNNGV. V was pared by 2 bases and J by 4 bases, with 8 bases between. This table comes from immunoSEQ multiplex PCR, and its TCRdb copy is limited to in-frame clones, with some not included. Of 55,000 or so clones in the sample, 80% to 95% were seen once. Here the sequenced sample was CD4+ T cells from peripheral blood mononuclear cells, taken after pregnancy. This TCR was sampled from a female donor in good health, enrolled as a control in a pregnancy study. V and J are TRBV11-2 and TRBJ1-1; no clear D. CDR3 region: CASSLYRSTEAFF. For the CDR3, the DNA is TGTGCCAGCAGCTTATACAGATCCACTGAAGCTTTCTTT. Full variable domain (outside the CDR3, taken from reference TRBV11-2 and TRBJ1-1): EAGVAQSPRYKIIEKRQSVAFWCNPISGHATLYWYQQILGQGPKLLIQFQNNGVVDDSQLPKDRFSAERLKGVDSTLKIQPAKLEDSAVYLCASSLYRSTEAFFGQGTRLTVV.